This entry lists 11 T cell receptor beta chains sequenced from one sample in a study of T cell repertoires in cytomegalovirus infection. One entry per CDR3 protein results from TCRdb running MiXCR on the reads. The table shows 700,000 to 850,000 distinct CDR3 sequences, with 32% occurring only once. These receptors have no known antigen. The sample in question was cultured CD8+ T cells from PBMCs, obtained from culture after CMV antigen stimulation. Every receptor here comes from a human donor in good health (CMV status not recorded). Some clones in this sample may be carry-over from other donors' samples.

This clonotype was seen a few times. The chain employs TRBV7-6 and TRBJ2-2; D is undetermined. Trimming removed 0 bases from V and 7 bases from J, with 6 bases in between. CDR1 is SGHVS, CDR2 FNYEAQ, per germline. The CDR3 runs 13 residues. The CDR3 sequence: CASSLADNGELFF. CDR3 DNA sequence: TGTGCCAGCAGCTTAGCGGATAACGGGGAGCTGTTTTTT.

The chain joins TRBV7-6 to TRBJ1-1, with TRBD1 as a possible D gene (5 bases). Germline V gene data show CDR1 as SGHVS and CDR2 as FNYEAQ. Trimming took off 5 bases at V and 11 bases at J, with 18 bases between the two ends. This CDR3 has 13 amino acids. The CDR3 nucleotides are TGTGCCAGCAGCGAGGGACCGCGGTCGGAGGCTTTCTTT. Amino acids: CASSEGPRSEAFF. Complete variable domain (other parts from reference TRBV7-6 and TRBJ1-1): GAGVSQSPRYKVTKRGQDVALRCDPISGHVSLYWYRQALGQGPEFLTYFNYEAQQDKSGLPNDRFSAERPEGSISTLTIQRTEQRDSAMYRCASSEGPRSEAFFGQGTRLTVV.

This clonotype was picked up a small number of times. In DNA, the CDR3 is TGTGCCAGCAGCTTATTAACGCTCGGCAGCTCCTACAATGAGCAGTTCTTC. Encoded protein: CASSLLTLGSSYNEQFF. This chain joins TRBV7-6 and TRBJ2-1, with no clear D. V was shortened by 2 bases and J by 0 bases, with 14 bases between the two germline ends. From germline, CDR1 is SGHVS and CDR2 FNYEAQ. This CDR3 has 17 residues.

CDR3 nucleotides: TGTGCCAGCAGTCCTCCTACGGGTGGGGGGTCCTACAATGAGCAGTTCTTC. Translating gives CASSPPTGGGSYNEQFF. The gene calls are TRBV12-3 or TRBV12-4 and TRBJ2-1; TRBD2 is a possible D gene (6 bases). V lost 5 bases to trimming and J lost 1 base, with 18 bases between them. This CDR3 has 17 residues.

This chain connects TRBV4-3 to TRBJ2-2; D uncertain. Trimming stripped 4 bases from V and 3 bases from J, with 6 bases between. This CDR3 contains 13 residues. Germline CDR1 reads LGHNA; CDR2 reads YSLEER. The CDR3 nucleotides are TGCGCCAGCAGCCGAGACTACACCGGGGAGCTGTTTTTT. Residues: CASSRDYTGELFF.

This chain connects TRBV6-2 or TRBV6-3 to TRBJ1-4; D unclear. Trimming took 0 bases from V and 0 from J, leaving 23 bases between them. This CDR3 region has 21 residues. The V gene's germline CDR1 is MNHEY and CDR2 SVGEGT. The CDR3 nucleotides read TGTGCCAGCAGTTACTCGGTGGACGGACCTAGCCCTAAAGCAACTAATGAAAAACTGTTTTTT. Translation: CASSYSVDGPSPKATNEKLFF.

CDR3 coding DNA: TGTGCCAGCACCATCCCGGGGTCGGAAAAACTGTTTTTT. As protein: CASTIPGSEKLFF. The J gene is TRBJ1-4, the V gene TRBV28; no reliable D call. Trimming took 7 bases from V and 8 from J, leaving 14 bases between them. CDR3 length: 13 residues. From germline, CDR1 is MDHEN and CDR2 SYDVKM.

This chain links TRBV7-3 with TRBJ1-2, with 8 bases identical to TRBD1. The germline V gene encodes CDR1 SGHTA and CDR2 FQGTGA. V gave up 7 bases and J gave up 8 bases; unmatched junction bases: 6. The CDR3 consists of 12 residues. DNA of the CDR3: TGTGCCAGCACCTGGACAGGGAGCGGCTACACCTTC. It codes for CASTWTGSGYTF.

This clonotype was counted only a few times. The rearrangement joins TRBV12-3 or TRBV12-4 to TRBJ1-2; D call uncertain. Trimming shortened V by 2 bases and J by 1 base, and 11 bases separated the two germline ends. The CDR3 has 15 residues. The CDR3 loop is CASSLRPGFNYGYTF. CDR3 in DNA: TGTGCCAGCAGTTTAAGGCCAGGATTTAACTATGGCTACACCTTC.

The rearrangement links TRBV28 to TRBJ1-2, with D tentatively TRBD1 (5 bases). CDR1 is MDHEN and CDR2 is SYDVKM in the germline V gene. Trimming stripped 5 bases from V and 8 bases from J, with 15 bases between. The CDR3 covers 13 residues. DNA for the CDR3: TGTGCCAGCAGTGTCGGACCGGAGGGGGGCTACACCTTC. It specifies CASSVGPEGGYTF.

Turning to this clonotype: A read error may produce the germline difference seen at one junction end. The rearrangement uses TRBV6-2 or TRBV6-3 and TRBJ1-1; perhaps TRBD1 as D (5 bases). The CDR3 is made up of 12 amino acids. The germline CDR1 and CDR2 sequences are MNHEY and SVGEGT. DNA for the CDR3: TGTGTCAGCAGTTACCCGGGGCTTTTGGCTTTCTTT. It encodes CVSSYPGLLAFF.